Listed below are T cell receptor beta chains from one sample, sequenced in a study of blood T cell repertoires in COVID-19. TCRdb's copy holds only in-frame clones and misses some; the assay was immunoSEQ multiplex PCR. The sample has 180,000 or so clones; 70% to 90% are singletons. The sequencing input was peripheral blood. These receptor sequences come from a man aged 35 to 55 with active or convalescent COVID-19. Each CDR3 is given with its conserved first and last residue. The D gene is left open where the match is weak. Clone size is given for some rows only: seen once, a few or many times, or a class if the clone is expanded.

-,TRBJ1-2,-,TRBV4-1,TGCGCCAGCAGCCAAGACGAACGAGGAGGAGTCGGCTATGGCTACACCTTC,CASSQDERGGVGYGYTF
-,TRBJ2-7,TRBD2,TRBV5-4,TGTGCCAGCAGCCCCACGGGGGGGGAGGGCTCCTACGAGCAGTACTTC,CASSPTGGEGSYEQYF
-,TRBJ2-7,-,TRBV5-4,TGTGCCAGCAGCCTCGGACAGGAGGGCTACGAGCAGTACTTC,CASSLGQEGYEQYF
-,TRBJ1-4,-,TRBV20-1,TGCAGTGCCCGGGATGAAAAACTGTTTTTT,CSARDEKLFF
-,TRBJ2-1,TRBD2,TRBV7-3,TGTGCCAGCAGCCCCGGGACTAGCGGGGGGTTCTCCTACAATGAGCAGTTCTTC,CASSPGTSGGFSYNEQFF
-,TRBJ1-2,-,TRBV20-1,TGCAGTGCTAGTTCTGGCAGGGGAGATGATGGCTACACCTTC,CSASSGRGDDGYTF
-,TRBJ2-3,TRBD2,TRBV7-9,TGTGCCAGCAGCTTAGACGCGGGGGGTAGCACAGATACGCAGTATTTT,CASSLDAGGSTDTQYF
-,TRBJ2-2,-,TRBV30,TGTGCCTGGAGTCCACGCGGGACCGGGGAGCTGTTTTTT,CAWSPRGTGELFF
-,TRBJ1-5,TRBD1,TRBV30,TGTGCCTGGAGTACCACCTCCGGGACAGGGATAATCAACCCCCAGCATTTT,CAWSTTSGTGIINPQHF
-,TRBJ2-1,-,TRBV4-1,TGCGCCAGCAGCCCAGGTCCTAGGGGGGGGGTCTACAATGAGCAGTTCTTC,CASSPGPRGGVYNEQFF
once,TRBJ1-4,TRBD1,TRBV6-6,TGTGCCAGCAGTCCCCCGGGGACAGGGGATGAAAAACTGTTTTTT,CASSPPGTGDEKLFF
-,TRBJ2-1,-,TRBV6-2/TRBV6-3,TGTGCCAGCAGCCCCTCAGGAGAGCAGTTCTTC,CASSPSGEQFF
-,TRBJ1-1,-,TRBV7-8,TGTGCCAGCAGCTTATCAGGGTGGAACACTGAAGCTTTCTTT,CASSLSGWNTEAFF
-,TRBJ1-6,-,TRBV7-2,TGTGCCAGCAGCTTAGCGGGGCAGGGTTTCGTGGGGACCCTCCACTTT,CASSLAGQGFVGTLHF
-,TRBJ1-5,TRBD1,TRBV27,TGTGCCAGCAAAGGGTCTCAGACAGGGAGCCAGCCCCAGCATTTT,CASKGSQTGSQPQHF
-,TRBJ2-7,TRBD1,TRBV28,TGTGCCAGCAGCCCAGGGGGTCGCTCCTACGAGCAGTACTTC,CASSPGGRSYEQYF
few,TRBJ2-1,-,TRBV4-3,TGCGCCAGCAGCCCGAGACGACAGGCCTACAATGAGCAGTTCTTC,CASSPRRQAYNEQFF
-,TRBJ2-1,TRBD1,TRBV5-4,TGTGCCAGCAGCTGGGACAGGTCATACAATGAGCAGTTCTTC,CASSWDRSYNEQFF
-,TRBJ2-7,TRBD2,TRBV7-3,TGTGCCAGCAGCCCGCTAGCGGGGGCAGGCTACGAGCAGTACTTC,CASSPLAGAGYEQYF
-,TRBJ2-5,-,TRBV19,TGTGCCAGTAGTATACGGGGTGGCCGAGCAGAGACCCAGTACTTC,CASSIRGGRAETQYF
-,TRBJ1-3,-,TRBV7-2,TGTGCCAGCAGTCCTGAGACAGGAAGAAACACCATATATTTT,CASSPETGRNTIYF
-,TRBJ1-1,-,TRBV19,TGTGCCAGTGCCGGGGGATTCACTGAAGCTTTCTTT,CASAGGFTEAFF
-,TRBJ1-1,TRBD1,TRBV7-9,TGTGCCAGCAGCCCCGACAGGGGGAGCACTGAAGCTTTCTTT,CASSPDRGSTEAFF
-,TRBJ2-2,TRBD2,TRBV28,TGTGCCAGCCACCCCCCTAGCGGGGGGGCCGGGGAGCTGTTTTTT,CASHPPSGGAGELFF
-,TRBJ1-1,-,TRBV4-3,TGCGCCAGCAGCCAAGACAGGGACACTGAAGCTTTCTTT,CASSQDRDTEAFF
-,TRBJ1-5,-,TRBV28,TGTGCCAGCAGTCTCCCCCGGGGCAGGGGAGGCAATCAGCCCCAGCATTTT,CASSLPRGRGGNQPQHF
-,TRBJ1-2,TRBD1,TRBV2,TGTGCCGGAGAGACAGGGATGGACTATGGCTACACCTTC,CAGETGMDYGYTF
-,TRBJ2-7,TRBD2,TRBV7-2,TGTGCCAGCAGCCCCCGGTCCGGGACTAGCGGGGCAAAGCAGTACTTC,CASSPRSGTSGAKQYF
-,TRBJ1-5,-,TRBV15,TGTGCCACCAGCAGAGTCGCCACAGGTCCTAATCAGCCCCAGCATTTT,CATSRVATGPNQPQHF
once,TRBJ1-5,TRBD1,TRBV18,TGTGCCAGCTCACAGGGGGCTCATAGCAATCAGCCCCAGCATTTT,CASSQGAHSNQPQHF
-,TRBJ1-2,-,TRBV11-2,TGTGCCAGCAGCACCCCGACTAAGAGAAGGCTAGACTATGGCTACACCTTC,CASSTPTKRRLDYGYTF
-,TRBJ1-2,-,TRBV7-9,TGTGCCAGCAGCTTAGCGGACACCGCCAGCTATGGCTACACCTTC,CASSLADTASYGYTF
-,TRBJ1-5,TRBD1,TRBV6-5,TGTGCCAGCAGAGGGACAGGGCCGAATCAGCCCCAGCATTTT,CASRGTGPNQPQHF
-,TRBJ2-5,TRBD1,TRBV5-6,TGTGCCAGCAGCTCGTATGACAGGGGGCGGTTAGAGACCCAGTACTTC,CASSSYDRGRLETQYF
-,TRBJ2-7,TRBD1,TRBV6-5,TGTGCCAGCAGTTACAGGGACAGGGAAAGTGACGAGCAGTACTTC,CASSYRDRESDEQYF
-,TRBJ2-5,-,TRBV5-4,TGTGCCAGCAGCTTCCAAGGGGTGTCCCAAGAGACCCAGTACTTC,CASSFQGVSQETQYF
-,TRBJ1-5,-,TRBV2,TGTGCCAGCAGTGCAGGGTTTAGTCGCAATCAGCCCCAGCATTTT,CASSAGFSRNQPQHF
-,TRBJ1-5,-,TRBV2,TGTGCCAGCAGTTACGAAACAGGGTATCAGCCCCAGCATTTT,CASSYETGYQPQHF
-,TRBJ1-2,-,TRBV6-1,TGTGCCAGCAGACCAGGGTTGTTCGGCTATGGCTACACCTTC,CASRPGLFGYGYTF
-,TRBJ1-4,-,TRBV18,TGTGCCAGCTCACCGGGGGCTGCTAATGAAAAACTGTTTTTT,CASSPGAANEKLFF